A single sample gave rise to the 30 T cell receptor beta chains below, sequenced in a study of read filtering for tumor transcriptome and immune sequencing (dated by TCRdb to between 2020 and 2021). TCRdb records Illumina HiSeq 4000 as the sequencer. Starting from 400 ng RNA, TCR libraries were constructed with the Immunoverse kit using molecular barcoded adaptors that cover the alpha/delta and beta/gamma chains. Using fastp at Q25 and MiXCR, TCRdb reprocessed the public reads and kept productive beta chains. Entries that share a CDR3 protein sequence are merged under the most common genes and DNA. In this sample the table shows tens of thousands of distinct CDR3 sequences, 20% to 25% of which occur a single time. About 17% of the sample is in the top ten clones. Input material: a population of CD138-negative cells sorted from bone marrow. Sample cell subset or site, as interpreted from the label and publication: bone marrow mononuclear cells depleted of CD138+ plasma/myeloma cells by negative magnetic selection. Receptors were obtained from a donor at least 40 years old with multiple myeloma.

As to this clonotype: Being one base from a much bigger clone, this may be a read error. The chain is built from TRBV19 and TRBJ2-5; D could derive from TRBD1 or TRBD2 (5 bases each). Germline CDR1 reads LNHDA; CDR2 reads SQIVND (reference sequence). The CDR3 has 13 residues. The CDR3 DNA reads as TGTGCCAGGGGGGATCAAGCCCAAGGGACCCAGTACTTC. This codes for CARGDQAQGTQYF.

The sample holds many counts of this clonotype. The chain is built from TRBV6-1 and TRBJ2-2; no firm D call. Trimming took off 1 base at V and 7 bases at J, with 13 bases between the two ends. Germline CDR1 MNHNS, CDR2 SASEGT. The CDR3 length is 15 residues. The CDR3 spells CASSEVPGLGGELFF. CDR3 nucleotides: TGTGCCAGCAGTGAAGTCCCAGGCTTGGGCGGGGAGCTGTTTTTT.

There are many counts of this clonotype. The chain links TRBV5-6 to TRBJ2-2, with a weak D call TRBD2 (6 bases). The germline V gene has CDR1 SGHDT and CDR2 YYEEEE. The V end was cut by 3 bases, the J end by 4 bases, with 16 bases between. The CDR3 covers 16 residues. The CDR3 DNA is TGTGCCAGCAGCTCGTCCCGGGACTTAACCACCGGGGAGCTGTTTTTT. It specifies CASSSSRDLTTGELFF.

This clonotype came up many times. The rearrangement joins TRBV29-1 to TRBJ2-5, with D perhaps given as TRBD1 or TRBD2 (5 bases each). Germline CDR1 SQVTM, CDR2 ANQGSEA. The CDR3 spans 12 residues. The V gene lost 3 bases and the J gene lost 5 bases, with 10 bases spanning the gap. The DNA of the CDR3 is TGCAGCGTTGAGGGACCGGGGGAGACCCAGTACTTC. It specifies CSVEGPGETQYF.

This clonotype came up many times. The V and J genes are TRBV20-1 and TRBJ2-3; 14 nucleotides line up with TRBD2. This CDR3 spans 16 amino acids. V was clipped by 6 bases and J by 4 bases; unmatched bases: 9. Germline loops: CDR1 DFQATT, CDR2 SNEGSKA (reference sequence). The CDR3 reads CSAPRLAGGPADTQYF. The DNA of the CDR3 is TGCAGTGCCCCGAGACTAGCGGGAGGGCCCGCAGATACGCAGTATTTT.

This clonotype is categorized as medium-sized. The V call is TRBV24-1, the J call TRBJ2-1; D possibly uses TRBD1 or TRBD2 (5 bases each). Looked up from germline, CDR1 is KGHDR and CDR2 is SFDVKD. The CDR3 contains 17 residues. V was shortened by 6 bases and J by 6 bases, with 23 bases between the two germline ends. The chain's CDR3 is CATSNLVGDRGFNEQFF. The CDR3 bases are TGTGCCACCAGTAATCTGGTGGGGGACCGGGGATTCAATGAGCAGTTCTTC.

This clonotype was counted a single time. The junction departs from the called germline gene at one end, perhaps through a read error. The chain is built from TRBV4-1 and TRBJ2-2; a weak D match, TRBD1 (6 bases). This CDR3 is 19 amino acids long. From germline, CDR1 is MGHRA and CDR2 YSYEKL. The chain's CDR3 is CASSPGASNGNLNTGELFF. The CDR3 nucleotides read TGTGCCAGCAGCCCAGGGGCGTCTAACGGGAACTTAAATACTGGGGAGCTGTTTTTT.

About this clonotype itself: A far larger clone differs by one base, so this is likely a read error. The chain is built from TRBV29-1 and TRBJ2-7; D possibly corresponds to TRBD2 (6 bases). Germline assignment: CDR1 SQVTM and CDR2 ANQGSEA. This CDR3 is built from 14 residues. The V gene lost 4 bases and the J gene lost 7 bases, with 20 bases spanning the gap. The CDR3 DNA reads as TGCAGCGTTGCCTGGACTACTGGCCCCAATGAGCAGTACTTC. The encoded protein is CSVAWTTGPNEQYF.

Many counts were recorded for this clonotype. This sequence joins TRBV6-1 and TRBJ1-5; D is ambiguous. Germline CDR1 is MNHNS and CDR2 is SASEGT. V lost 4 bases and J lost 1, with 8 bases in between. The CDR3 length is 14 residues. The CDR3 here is CASSVGWSNQPQHF. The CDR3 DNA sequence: TGTGCCAGCAGTGTTGGGTGGAGCAATCAGCCCCAGCATTTT.

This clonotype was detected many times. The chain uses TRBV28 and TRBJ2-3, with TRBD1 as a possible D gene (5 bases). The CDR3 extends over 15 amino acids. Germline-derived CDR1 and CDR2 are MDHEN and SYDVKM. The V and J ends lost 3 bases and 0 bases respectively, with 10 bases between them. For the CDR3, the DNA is TGTGCCAGCAGTTTGACAGAGGATAGCACAGATACGCAGTATTTT. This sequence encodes CASSLTEDSTDTQYF.

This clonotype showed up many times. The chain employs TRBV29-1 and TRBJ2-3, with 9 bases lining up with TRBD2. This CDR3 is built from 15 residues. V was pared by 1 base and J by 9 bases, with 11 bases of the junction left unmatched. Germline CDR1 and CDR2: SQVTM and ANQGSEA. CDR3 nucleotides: TGCAGCGTTGAAGGGGGCGGGAGGGCCTTAGGGACGCAGTATTTT. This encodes CSVEGGGRALGTQYF.

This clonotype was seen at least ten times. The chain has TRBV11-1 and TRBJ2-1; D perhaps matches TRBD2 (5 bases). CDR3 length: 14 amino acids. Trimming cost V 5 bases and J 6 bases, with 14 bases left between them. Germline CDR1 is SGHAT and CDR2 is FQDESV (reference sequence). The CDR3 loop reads CASSAGVNLNEQFF. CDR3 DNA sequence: TGTGCCAGCAGCGCCGGGGTGAACCTCAATGAGCAGTTCTTC.

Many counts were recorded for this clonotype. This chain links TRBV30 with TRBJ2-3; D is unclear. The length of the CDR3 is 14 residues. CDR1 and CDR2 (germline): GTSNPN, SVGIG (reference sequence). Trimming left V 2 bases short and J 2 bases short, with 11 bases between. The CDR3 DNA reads TGTGCCTGGAGTCCTGGCCAGACCACAGATACGCAGTATTTT. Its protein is CAWSPGQTTDTQYF.

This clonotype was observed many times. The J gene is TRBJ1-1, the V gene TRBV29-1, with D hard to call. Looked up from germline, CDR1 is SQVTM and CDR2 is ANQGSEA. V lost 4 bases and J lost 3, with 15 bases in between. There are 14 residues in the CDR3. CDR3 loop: CSVARLNLDTEAFF. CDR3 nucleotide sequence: TGCAGCGTTGCTCGATTAAACCTGGACACTGAAGCTTTCTTT.

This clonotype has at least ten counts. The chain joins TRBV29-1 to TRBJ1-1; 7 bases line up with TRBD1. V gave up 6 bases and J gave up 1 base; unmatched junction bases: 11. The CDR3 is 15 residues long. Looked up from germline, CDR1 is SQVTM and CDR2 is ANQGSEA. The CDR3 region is CSVSGTAGPNTEAFF. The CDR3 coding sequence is TGCAGCGTCTCCGGGACAGCGGGACCGAACACTGAAGCTTTCTTT.

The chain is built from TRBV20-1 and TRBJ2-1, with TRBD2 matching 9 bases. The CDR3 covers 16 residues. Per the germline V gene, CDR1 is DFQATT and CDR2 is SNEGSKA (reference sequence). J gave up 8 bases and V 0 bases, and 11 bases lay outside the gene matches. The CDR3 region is CSARDSASGNMDEQFF. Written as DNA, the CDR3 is TGCAGTGCTAGAGATTCGGCTAGCGGGAATATGGATGAGCAGTTCTTC.

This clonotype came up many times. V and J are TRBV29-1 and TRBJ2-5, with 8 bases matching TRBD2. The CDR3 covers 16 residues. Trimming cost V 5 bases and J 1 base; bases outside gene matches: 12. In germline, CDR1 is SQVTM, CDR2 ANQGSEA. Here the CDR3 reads CSVYEPRAGVQETQYF. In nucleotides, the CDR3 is TGCAGCGTTTACGAACCCCGAGCGGGAGTCCAAGAGACCCAGTACTTC.

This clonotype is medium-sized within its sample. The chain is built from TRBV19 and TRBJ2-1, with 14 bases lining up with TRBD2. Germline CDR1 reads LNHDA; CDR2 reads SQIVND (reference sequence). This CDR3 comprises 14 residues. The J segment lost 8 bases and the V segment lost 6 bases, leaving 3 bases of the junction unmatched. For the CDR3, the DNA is TGTGCCAGTAGCGGACTAGCGGGAGGATATGAGCAGTTCTTC. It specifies CASSGLAGGYEQFF. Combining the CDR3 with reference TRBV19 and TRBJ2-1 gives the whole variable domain DGGITQSPKYLFRKEGQNVTLSCEQNLNHDAMYWYRQDPGQGLRLIYYSQIVNDFQKGDIAEGYSVSREKKESFPLTVTSAQKNPTAFYLCASSGLAGGYEQFFGPGTRLTVL.

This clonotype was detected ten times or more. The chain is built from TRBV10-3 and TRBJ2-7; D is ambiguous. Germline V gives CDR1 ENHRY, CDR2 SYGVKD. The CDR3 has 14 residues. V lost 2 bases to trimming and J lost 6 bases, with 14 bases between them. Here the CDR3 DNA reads TGTGCCATCAGTGAGAATCTGGGGTGGGGCGAGCAGTACTTC. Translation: CAISENLGWGEQYF.

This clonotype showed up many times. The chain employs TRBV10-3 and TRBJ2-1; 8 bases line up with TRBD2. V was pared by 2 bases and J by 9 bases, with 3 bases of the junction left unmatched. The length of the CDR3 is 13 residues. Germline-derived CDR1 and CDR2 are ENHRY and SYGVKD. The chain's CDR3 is CAISETGGGEQFF. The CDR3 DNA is TGTGCCATCAGTGAGACGGGAGGGGGTGAGCAGTTCTTC.

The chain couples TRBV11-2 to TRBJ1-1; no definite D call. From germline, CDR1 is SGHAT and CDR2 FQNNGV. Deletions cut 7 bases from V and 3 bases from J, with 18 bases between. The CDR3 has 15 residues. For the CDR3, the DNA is TGTGCCAGCATCCCCGTTCGGACGTCCTACACTGAAGCTTTCTTT. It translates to CASIPVRTSYTEAFF.

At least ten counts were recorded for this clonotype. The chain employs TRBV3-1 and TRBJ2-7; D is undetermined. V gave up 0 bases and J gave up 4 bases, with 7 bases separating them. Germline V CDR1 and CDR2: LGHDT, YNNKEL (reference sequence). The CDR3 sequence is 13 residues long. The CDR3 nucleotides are TGTGCCAGCAGCCAAGATATTGCATACGAGCAGTACTTC. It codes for CASSQDIAYEQYF.

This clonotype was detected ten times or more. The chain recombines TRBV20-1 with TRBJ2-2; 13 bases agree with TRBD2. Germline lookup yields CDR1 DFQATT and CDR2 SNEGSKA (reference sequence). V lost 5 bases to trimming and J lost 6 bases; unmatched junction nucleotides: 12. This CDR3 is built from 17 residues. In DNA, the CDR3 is TGCAGTGCTCGCCTACTAGCGGGAGGGCCGGGGCCCGGGGAGCTGTTTTTT. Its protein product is CSARLLAGGPGPGELFF.

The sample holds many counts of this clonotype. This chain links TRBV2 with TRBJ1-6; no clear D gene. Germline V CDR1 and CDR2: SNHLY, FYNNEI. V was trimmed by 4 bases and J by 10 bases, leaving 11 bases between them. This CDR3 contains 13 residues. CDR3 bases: TGTGCCAGCAGTGGGGGAACGAGGTCACCCCTCCACTTT. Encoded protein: CASSGGTRSPLHF. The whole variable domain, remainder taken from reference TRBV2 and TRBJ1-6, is EPEVTQTPSHQVTQMGQEVILRCVPISNHLYFYWYRQILGQKVEFLVSFYNNEISEKSEIFDDQFSVERPDGSNFTLKIRSTKLEDSAMYFCASSGGTRSPLHFGNGTRLTVT.

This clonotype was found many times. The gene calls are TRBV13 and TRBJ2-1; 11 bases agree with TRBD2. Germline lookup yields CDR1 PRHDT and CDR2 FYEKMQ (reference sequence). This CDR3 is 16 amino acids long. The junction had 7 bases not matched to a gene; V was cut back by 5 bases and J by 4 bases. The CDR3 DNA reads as TGTGCCAGCAGCCCCTCGACTAGCGGGGTTTACAATGAGCAGTTCTTC. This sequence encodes CASSPSTSGVYNEQFF. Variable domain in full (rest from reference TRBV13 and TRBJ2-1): AAGVIQSPRHLIKEKRETATLKCYPIPRHDTVYWYQQGPGQDPQFLISFYEKMQSDKGSIPDRFSAQQFSDYHSELNMSSLELGDSALYFCASSPSTSGVYNEQFFGPGTRLTVL.

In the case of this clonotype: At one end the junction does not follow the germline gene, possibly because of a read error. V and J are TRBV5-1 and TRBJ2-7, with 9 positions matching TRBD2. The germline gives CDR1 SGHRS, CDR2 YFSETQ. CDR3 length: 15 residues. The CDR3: CASSFVASGNYEQYF. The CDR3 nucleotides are TGTGCCAGCAGCTTCGTCGCTAGCGGGAATTACGAGCAGTACTTC.

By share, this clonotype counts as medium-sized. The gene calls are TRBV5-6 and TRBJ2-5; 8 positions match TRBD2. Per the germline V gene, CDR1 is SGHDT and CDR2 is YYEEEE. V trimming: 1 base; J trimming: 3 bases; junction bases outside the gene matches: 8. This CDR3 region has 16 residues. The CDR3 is CASSLTSGALKETQYF. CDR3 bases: TGTGCCAGCAGCTTGACTAGCGGAGCTCTTAAAGAGACCCAGTACTTC.

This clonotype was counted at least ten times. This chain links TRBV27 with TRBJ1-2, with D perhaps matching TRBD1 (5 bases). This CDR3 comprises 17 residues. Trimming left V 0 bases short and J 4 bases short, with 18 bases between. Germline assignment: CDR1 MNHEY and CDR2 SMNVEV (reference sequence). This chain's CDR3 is CASSLSQAGILAYGYTF. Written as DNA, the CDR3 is TGTGCCAGCAGTTTATCCCAGGCAGGGATTCTTGCCTATGGCTACACCTTC.

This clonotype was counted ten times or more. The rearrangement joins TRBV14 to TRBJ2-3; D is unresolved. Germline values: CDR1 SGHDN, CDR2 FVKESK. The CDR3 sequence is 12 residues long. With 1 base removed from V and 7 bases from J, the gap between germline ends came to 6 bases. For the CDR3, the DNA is TGTGCCAGCAGCCAAGTCGACCATACGCAGTATTTT. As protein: CASSQVDHTQYF.

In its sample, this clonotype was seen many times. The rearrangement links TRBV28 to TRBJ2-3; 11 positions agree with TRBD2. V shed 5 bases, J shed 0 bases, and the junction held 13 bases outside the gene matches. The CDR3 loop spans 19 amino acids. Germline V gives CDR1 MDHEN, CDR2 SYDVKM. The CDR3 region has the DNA TGTGCCAGCAGTACTTGGACAGGTATAGCGGGAGGGAGCACAGATACGCAGTATTTT. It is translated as CASSTWTGIAGGSTDTQYF. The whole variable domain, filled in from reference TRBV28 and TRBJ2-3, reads DVKVTQSSRYLVKRTGEKVFLECVQDMDHENMFWYRQDPGLGLRLIYFSYDVKMKEKGDIPEGYSVSREKKERFSLILESASTNQTSMYLCASSTWTGIAGGSTDTQYFGPGTRLTVL.